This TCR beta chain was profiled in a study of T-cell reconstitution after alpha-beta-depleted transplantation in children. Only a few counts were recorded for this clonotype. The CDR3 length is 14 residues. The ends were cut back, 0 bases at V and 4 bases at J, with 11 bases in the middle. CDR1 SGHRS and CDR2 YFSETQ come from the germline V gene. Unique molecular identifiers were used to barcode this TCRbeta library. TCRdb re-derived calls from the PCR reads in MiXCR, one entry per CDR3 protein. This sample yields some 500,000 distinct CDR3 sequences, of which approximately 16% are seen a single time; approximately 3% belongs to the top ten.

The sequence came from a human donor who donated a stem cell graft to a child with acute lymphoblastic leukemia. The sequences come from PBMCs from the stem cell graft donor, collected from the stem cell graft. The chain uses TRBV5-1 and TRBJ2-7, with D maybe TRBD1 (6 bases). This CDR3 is CASSLEGESYEQYF. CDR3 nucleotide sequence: TGCGCCAGCAGCTTGGAGGGGGAGTCGTACGAGCAGTACTTC.